These 10 T cell receptor beta chains were all obtained from the same sample, sequenced in a study of blood T cell repertoires in COVID-19. The assay was immunoSEQ multiplex PCR, and TCRdb's table has in-frame clones only and misses some. The table records fewer than 300,000 clones, about 87% of them present only once. Sequences were obtained from peripheral blood. Receptors were obtained from a man in his fifties or sixties who had recovered from COVID-19.

The chain couples TRBV30 to TRBJ2-7, with D maybe TRBD1 (5 bases). This CDR3 contains 14 residues. Germline V gene data show CDR1 as GTSNPN and CDR2 as SVGIG (reference sequence). The ends were cut back, 1 base at V and 5 bases at J, with 15 bases in the middle. The CDR3 is CAWSAQTGFNEQYF. The CDR3 DNA is TGTGCCTGGAGTGCACAAACAGGATTCAACGAGCAGTACTTC.

The chain links TRBV19 to TRBJ2-2; 15 bases line up with TRBD2. Germline V gene sequence: CDR1 LNHDA, CDR2 SQIVND (reference sequence). The length of the CDR3 is 17 residues. The V segment lost 8 bases and the J segment 1 base; nucleotides outside the gene matches: 5. As DNA, the CDR3 is TGTGCCAGTCGGCGGACTAGCGGGGGGGTGAACACCGGGGAGCTGTTTTTT. This sequence encodes CASRRTSGGVNTGELFF.

V usage is TRBV18 and J usage is TRBJ2-2, with TRBD1 matching 11 bases. Germline CDR1 is KGHSH and CDR2 is LQKENI. After removal of 1 base from V and 5 bases from J, the junction contained 6 bases not matched to a gene. CDR3 size: 17 residues. The CDR3 coding sequence is TGTGCCAGCTCACCACTGACCGGGACAGGGGGTACCGGGGAGCTGTTTTTT. Protein: CASSPLTGTGGTGELFF.

The gene calls are TRBV19 and TRBJ2-2, with D unclear. Germline V gene lookup returns CDR1 LNHDA and CDR2 SQIVND (reference sequence). The V end lost 7 bases, the J end lost 0 bases, and 12 bases lay between the germline ends. The CDR3 loop spans 15 amino acids. The CDR3 loop is CASTGQPTNTGELFF. DNA for the CDR3: TGTGCCAGTACTGGGCAGCCTACGAACACCGGGGAGCTGTTTTTT.

This chain links TRBV5-6 with TRBJ2-7, with 10 positions matching TRBD1. Per germline, CDR1 SGHDT and CDR2 YYEEEE. The CDR3 totals 15 residues. Trimming took 4 bases from V and 5 from J; bases not matched to a gene: 9. CDR3 loop: CASSGTGQGNHEQYF. The DNA of the CDR3 is TGTGCCAGCAGCGGAACGGGACAGGGGAACCACGAGCAGTACTTC.

The chain links TRBV10-3 to TRBJ2-7; D is perhaps TRBD2 (5 bases). Germline loops: CDR1 ENHRY, CDR2 SYGVKD. The ends were cut back, 5 bases at V and 4 bases at J, with 6 bases in the middle. The CDR3 extends over 11 amino acids. The CDR3 DNA is TGTGCCATCAGTCGGGGTTACGAGCAGTACTTC. Translation gives CAISRGYEQYF.

This clone was seen only once. V and J are TRBV6-5 and TRBJ2-3; D unresolved. Germline assignment: CDR1 MNHEY and CDR2 SVGAGI. Trimming shortened V by 6 bases and J by 4 bases, and 14 bases separated the two germline ends. The CDR3 has 14 residues. The CDR3 protein is CASRGPTAADTQYF. The DNA for the CDR3 is TGTGCCAGCAGGGGCCCGACGGCAGCAGATACGCAGTATTTT.

This clone was picked up one time. The V call is TRBV9, the J call TRBJ2-2; D possibly corresponds to TRBD2 (6 bases). V was shortened by 4 bases and J by 7 bases, with 17 bases between the two germline ends. The CDR3 extends over 15 amino acids. CDR1 is SGDLS, CDR2 YYNGEE, per germline. The CDR3 loop reads CASSLLGGVSGELFF. The CDR3 DNA reads as TGTGCCAGCAGCCTCCTTGGAGGGGTAAGCGGGGAGCTGTTTTTT.

This rearrangement joins TRBV11-2 to TRBJ2-3; TRBD2 aligns across 10 bases. Trimming removed 5 bases from V and 0 bases from J; junction bases left unmatched: 5. The CDR3 totals 16 residues. The V gene's germline CDR1 is SGHAT and CDR2 FQNNGV. The CDR3, as DNA: TGTGCCAGCAGCCGGACTAGCGGATTTAGCACAGATACGCAGTATTTT. Its translation is CASSRTSGFSTDTQYF. The full variable domain, with the rest looked up from reference TRBV11-2 and TRBJ2-3, is EAGVAQSPRYKIIEKRQSVAFWCNPISGHATLYWYQQILGQGPKLLIQFQNNGVVDDSQLPKDRFSAERLKGVDSTLKIQPAKLEDSAVYLCASSRTSGFSTDTQYFGPGTRLTVL.

The chain recombines TRBV5-1 with TRBJ2-1, with 9 bases matching TRBD1. Germline CDR1 and CDR2: SGHRS and YFSETQ. The CDR3 spans 15 residues. The V gene end was trimmed by 4 bases and the J gene end by 6 bases; junction bases not matched to a gene: 8. CDR3 nucleotides: TGCGCCAGCAGCCCACAACAGGGGGCGAGCAATGAGCAGTTCTTC. Protein sequence: CASSPQQGASNEQFF.